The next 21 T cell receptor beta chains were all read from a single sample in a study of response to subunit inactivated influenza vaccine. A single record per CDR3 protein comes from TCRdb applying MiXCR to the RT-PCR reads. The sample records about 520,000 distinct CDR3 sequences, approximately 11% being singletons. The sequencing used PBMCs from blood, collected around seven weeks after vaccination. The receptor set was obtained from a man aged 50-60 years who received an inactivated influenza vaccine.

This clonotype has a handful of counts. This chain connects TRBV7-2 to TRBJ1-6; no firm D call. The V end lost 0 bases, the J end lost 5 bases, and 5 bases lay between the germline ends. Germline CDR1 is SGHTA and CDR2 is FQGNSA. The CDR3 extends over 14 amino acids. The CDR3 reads CASSLAQNNSPLHF. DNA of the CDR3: TGTGCCAGCAGCTTAGCCCAGAATAATTCACCCCTCCACTTT.

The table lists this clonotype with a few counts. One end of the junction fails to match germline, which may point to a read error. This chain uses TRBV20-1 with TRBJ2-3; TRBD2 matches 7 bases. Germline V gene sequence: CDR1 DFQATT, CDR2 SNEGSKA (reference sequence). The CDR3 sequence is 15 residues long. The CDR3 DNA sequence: TGCTGTGCTAGATTTCCGGGAGGTTCCACAGATACGCAGTATTTT. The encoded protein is CCARFPGGSTDTQYF.

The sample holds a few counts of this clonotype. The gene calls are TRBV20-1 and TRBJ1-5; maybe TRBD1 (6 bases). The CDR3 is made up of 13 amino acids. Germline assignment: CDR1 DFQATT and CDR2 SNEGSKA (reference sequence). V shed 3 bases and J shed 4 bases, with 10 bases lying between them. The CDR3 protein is CSARGAWNQPQHF. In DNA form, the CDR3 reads TGCAGTGCTAGGGGGGCATGGAATCAGCCCCAGCATTTT.

CDR3 DNA sequence: TGTGCCAGCAGCTTGGAAGATAGAGGTTATGGCTACACCTTC. Its translation: CASSLEDRGYGYTF. The V gene is TRBV5-5, the J gene TRBJ1-2; D not certain. The CDR3 covers 14 residues. V lost 0 bases to trimming and J lost 5 bases, with 11 bases between them. Germline-derived CDR1 and CDR2 are SGHKS and YYEKEE (reference sequence).

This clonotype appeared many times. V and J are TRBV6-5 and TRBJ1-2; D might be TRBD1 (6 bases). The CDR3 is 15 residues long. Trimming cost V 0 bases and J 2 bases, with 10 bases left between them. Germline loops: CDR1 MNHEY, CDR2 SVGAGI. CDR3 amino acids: CASSYSTGINYGYTF. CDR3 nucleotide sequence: TGTGCCAGCAGTTACTCTACAGGGATCAACTATGGCTACACCTTC.

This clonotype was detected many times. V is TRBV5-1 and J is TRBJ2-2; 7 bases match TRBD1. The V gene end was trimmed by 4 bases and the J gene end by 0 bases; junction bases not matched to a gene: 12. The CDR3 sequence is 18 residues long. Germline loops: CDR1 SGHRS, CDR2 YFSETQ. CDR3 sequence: CASSRIRGQGANTGELFF. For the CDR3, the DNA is TGCGCCAGCAGCCGCATAAGGGGGCAGGGCGCGAACACCGGGGAGCTGTTTTTT.

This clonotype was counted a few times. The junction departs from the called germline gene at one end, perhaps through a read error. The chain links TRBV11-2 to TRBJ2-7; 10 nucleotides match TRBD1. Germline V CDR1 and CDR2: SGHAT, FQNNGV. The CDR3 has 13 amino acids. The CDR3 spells CASSLDAVGTGDF. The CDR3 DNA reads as TGTGCCAGCAGCTTAGATGCGGTCGGGACAGGGGACTTC.

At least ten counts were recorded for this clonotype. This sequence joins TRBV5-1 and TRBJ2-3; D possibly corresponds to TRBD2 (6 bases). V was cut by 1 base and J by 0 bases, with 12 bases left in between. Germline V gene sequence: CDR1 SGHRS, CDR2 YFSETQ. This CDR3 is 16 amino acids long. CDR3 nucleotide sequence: TGCGCCAGCAGCTTGATGGCGGGGTTTAGCACAGATACGCAGTATTTT. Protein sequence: CASSLMAGFSTDTQYF.

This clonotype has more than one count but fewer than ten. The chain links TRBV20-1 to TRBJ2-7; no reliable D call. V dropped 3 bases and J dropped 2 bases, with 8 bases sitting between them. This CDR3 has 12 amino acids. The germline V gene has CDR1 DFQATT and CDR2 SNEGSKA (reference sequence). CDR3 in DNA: TGCAGTGCTAGGGACGGCGCCTACGAGCAGTACTTC. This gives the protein CSARDGAYEQYF.

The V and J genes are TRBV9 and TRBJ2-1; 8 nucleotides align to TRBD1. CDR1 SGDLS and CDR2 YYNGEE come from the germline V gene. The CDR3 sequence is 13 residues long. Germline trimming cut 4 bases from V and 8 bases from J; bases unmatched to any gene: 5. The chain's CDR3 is CASSPSDRDEQFF. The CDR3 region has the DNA TGTGCCAGCAGCCCCTCGGACAGGGATGAGCAGTTCTTC. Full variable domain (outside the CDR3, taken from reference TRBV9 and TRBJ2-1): DSGVTQTPKHLITATGQRVTLRCSPRSGDLSVYWYQQSLDQGLQFLIQYYNGEERAKGNILERFSAQQFPDLHSELNLSSLELGDSALYFCASSPSDRDEQFFGPGTRLTVL.

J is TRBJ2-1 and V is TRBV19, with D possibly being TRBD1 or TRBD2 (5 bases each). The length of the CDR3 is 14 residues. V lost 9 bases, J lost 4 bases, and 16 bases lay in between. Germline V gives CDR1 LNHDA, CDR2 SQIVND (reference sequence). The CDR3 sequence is CASGTGTAYNEQFF. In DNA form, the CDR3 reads TGTGCCAGCGGTACCGGGACGGCGTACAATGAGCAGTTCTTC.

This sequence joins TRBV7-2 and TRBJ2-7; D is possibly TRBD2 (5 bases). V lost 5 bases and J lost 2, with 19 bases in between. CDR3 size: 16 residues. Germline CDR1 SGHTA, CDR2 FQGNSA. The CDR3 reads CASSPTWGVPPYEQYF. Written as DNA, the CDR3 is TGTGCCAGCAGCCCGACCTGGGGAGTCCCCCCCTACGAGCAGTACTTC. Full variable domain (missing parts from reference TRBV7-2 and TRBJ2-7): GAGVSQSPSNKVTEKGKDVELRCDPISGHTALYWYRQSLGQGLEFLIYFQGNSAPDKSGLPSDRFSAERTGGSVSTLTIQRTQQEDSAVYLCASSPTWGVPPYEQYFGPGTRLTVT.

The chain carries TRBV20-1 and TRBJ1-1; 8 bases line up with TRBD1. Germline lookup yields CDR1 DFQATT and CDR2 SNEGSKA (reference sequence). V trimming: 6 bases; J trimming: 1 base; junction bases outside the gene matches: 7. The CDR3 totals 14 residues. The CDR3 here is CSALADRANTEAFF. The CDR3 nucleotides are TGCAGTGCACTCGCGGACAGGGCGAACACTGAAGCTTTCTTT.

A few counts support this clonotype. CDR3 residues: CATSVSSGHTDTQYF. The CDR3 coding sequence is TGTGCCACCAGTGTTAGCAGCGGACACACAGATACGCAGTATTTT. This chain links TRBV24-1 with TRBJ2-3; D might be TRBD1 or TRBD2, each matching 5 bases. Germline CDR1 is KGHDR and CDR2 is SFDVKD. V lost 5 bases to trimming and J lost 2 bases, with 13 bases between them. This CDR3 contains 15 residues.

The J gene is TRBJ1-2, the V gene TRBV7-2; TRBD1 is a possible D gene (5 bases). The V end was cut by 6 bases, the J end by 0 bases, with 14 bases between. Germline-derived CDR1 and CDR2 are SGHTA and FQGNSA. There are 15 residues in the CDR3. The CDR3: CASRDPGRTNYGYTF. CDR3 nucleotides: TGTGCCAGCAGGGACCCGGGACGTACTAACTATGGCTACACCTTC. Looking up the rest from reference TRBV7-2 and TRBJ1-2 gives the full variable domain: GAGVSQSPSNKVTEKGKDVELRCDPISGHTALYWYRQSLGQGLEFLIYFQGNSAPDKSGLPSDRFSAERTGGSVSTLTIQRTQQEDSAVYLCASRDPGRTNYGYTFGSGTRLTVV.

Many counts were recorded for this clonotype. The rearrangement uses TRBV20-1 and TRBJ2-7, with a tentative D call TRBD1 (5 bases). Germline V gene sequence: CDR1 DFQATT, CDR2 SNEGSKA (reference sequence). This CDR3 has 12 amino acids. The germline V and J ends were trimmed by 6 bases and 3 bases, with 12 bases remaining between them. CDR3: CSALPDSYEQYF. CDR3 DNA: TGCAGTGCCTTGCCCGACAGCTACGAGCAGTACTTC.

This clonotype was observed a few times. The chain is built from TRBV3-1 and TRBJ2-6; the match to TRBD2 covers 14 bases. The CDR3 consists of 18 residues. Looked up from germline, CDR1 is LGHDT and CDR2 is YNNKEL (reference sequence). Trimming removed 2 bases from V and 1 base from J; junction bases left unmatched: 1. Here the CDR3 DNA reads TGTGCCAGCAGCCAAAGACTAGCGGGGGGGTCTGGGGCCAACGTCCTGACTTTC. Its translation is CASSQRLAGGSGANVLTF.

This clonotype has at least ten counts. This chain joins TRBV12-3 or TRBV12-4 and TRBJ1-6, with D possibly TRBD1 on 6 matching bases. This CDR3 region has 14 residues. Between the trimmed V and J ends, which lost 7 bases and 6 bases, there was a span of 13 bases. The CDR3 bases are TGTGCCAGCACCCCCGGGACAAGTAATTCACCCCTCCACTTT. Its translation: CASTPGTSNSPLHF.

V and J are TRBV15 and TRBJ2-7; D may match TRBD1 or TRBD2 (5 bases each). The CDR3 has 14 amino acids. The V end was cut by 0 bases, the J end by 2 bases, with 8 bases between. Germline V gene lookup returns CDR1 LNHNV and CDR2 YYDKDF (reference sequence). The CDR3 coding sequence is TGTGCCACCAGCAGAGATCAGGGACCCTACGAGCAGTACTTC. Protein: CATSRDQGPYEQYF. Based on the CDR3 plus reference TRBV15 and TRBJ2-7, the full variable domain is DAMVIQNPRYQVTQFGKPVTLSCSQTLNHNVMYWYQQKSSQAPKLLFHYYDKDFNNEADTPDNFQSRRPNTSFCFLDIRSPGLGDTAMYLCATSRDQGPYEQYFGPGTRLTVT.

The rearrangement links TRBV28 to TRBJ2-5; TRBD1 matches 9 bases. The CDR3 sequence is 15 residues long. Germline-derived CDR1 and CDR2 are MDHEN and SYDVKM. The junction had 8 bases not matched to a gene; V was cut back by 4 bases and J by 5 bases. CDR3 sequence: CASSSLTGGVETQYF. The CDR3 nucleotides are TGTGCCAGCAGTTCCTTGACAGGGGGGGTCGAGACCCAGTACTTC.

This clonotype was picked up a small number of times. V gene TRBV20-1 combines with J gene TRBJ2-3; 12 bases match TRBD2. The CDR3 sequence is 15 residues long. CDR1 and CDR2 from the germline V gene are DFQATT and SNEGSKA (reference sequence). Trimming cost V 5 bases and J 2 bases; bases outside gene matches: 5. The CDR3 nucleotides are TGCAGTGCTGCCCTAGCGGGGGGGAACACAGATACGCAGTATTTT. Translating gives CSAALAGGNTDTQYF.